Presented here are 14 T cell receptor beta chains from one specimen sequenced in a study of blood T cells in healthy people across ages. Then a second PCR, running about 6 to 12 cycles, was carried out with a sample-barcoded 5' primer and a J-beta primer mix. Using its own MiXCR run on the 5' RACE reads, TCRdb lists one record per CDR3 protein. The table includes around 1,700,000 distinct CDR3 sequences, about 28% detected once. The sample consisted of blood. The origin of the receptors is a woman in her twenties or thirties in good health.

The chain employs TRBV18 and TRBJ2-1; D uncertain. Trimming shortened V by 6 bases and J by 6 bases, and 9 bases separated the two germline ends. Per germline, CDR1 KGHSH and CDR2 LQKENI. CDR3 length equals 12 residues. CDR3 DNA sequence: TGTGCCAGCTCGTCTCAGATCAATGAGCAGTTCTTC. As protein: CASSSQINEQFF.

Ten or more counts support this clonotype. In DNA form, the CDR3 reads TGCGCCAGCAGCCAAGTCGCGAGTCTCTATGAGCAGTTCTTC. Amino acid sequence: CASSQVASLYEQFF. The chain is built from TRBV4-3 and TRBJ2-1; D uncertain. CDR1 is LGHNA and CDR2 is YSLEER in the germline V gene. This CDR3 is built from 14 residues. Trimming stripped 1 base from V and 8 bases from J, with 12 bases between.

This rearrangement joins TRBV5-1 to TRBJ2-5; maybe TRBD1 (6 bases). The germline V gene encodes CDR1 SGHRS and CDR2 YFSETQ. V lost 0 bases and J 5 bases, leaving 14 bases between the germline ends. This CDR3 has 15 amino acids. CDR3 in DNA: TGCGCCAGCAGCTTGGGACAGGCCCTGGTCGAGACCCAGTACTTC. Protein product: CASSLGQALVETQYF.

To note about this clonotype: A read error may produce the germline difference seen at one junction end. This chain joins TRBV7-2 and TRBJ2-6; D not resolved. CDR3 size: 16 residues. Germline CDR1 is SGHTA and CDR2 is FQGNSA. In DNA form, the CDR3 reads TGTGCCAGCAGCTCAGTATGGCCGTCTGTGGCCAACGTCCTGACTTTC. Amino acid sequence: CASSSVWPSVANVLTF.

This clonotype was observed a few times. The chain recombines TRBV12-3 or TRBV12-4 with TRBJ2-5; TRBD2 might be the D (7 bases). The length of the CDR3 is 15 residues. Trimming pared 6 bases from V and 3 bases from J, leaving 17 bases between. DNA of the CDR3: TGTGCCAGCAGCCGCAATCGGGGGGCCAAAGAGACCCAGTACTTC. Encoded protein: CASSRNRGAKETQYF.

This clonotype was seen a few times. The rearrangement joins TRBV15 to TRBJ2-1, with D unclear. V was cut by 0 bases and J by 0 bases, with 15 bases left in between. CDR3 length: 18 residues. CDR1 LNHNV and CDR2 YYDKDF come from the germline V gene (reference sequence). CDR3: CATSRDLAGSVSYNEQFF. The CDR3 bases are TGTGCCACCAGCAGAGATCTGGCCGGATCCGTCTCCTACAATGAGCAGTTCTTC.

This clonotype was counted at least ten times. The CDR3 protein is CSVELAENNEQFF. For the CDR3, the DNA is TGCAGCGTAGAACTAGCGGAAAACAATGAGCAGTTCTTC. V gene TRBV29-1 combines with J gene TRBJ2-1, with 8 bases matching TRBD2. CDR1 is SQVTM and CDR2 is ANQGSEA in the germline V gene. Trimming took 6 bases from V and 5 from J; bases not matched to a gene: 6. CDR3 length: 13 residues.

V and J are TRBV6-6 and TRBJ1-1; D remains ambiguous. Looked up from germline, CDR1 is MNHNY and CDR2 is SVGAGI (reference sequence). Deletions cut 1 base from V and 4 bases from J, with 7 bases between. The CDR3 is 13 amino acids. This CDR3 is CASSYLESTEAFF. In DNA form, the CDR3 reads TGTGCCAGCAGTTACTTGGAGAGCACTGAAGCTTTCTTT.

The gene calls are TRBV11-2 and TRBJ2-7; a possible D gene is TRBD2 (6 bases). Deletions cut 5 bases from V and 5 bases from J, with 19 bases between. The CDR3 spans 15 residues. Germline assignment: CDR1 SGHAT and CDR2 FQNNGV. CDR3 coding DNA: TGTGCCAGCAGCCTCGAGGGACTCCCGCTCCACGAGCAGTACTTC. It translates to CASSLEGLPLHEQYF.

The CDR3 DNA reads as TGTGCCAGCAGCCTCTCGAGGAGCGGGAACACCGGGGAGCTGTTTTTT. It translates to CASSLSRSGNTGELFF. The chain employs TRBV11-2 and TRBJ2-2, with D possibly TRBD2 on 5 matching bases. Germline V gene lookup returns CDR1 SGHAT and CDR2 FQNNGV. CDR3 length: 16 residues. V lost 5 bases, J lost 1 base, and 14 bases lay in between.

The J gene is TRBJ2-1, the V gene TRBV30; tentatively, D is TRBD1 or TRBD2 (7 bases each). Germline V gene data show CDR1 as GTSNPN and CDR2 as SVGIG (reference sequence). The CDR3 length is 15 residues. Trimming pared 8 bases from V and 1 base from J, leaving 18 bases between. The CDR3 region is CARSSGGASYNEQFF. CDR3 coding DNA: TGTGCCAGATCTTCAGGGGGGGCATCCTACAATGAGCAGTTCTTC.

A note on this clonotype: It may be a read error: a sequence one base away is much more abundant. The CDR3 sequence is CSGRASGSYEQYF. CDR3 DNA sequence: TGCAGTGGTAGGGCCTCGGGGAGCTACGAGCAGTACTTC. The genes are TRBV20-1 and TRBJ2-7; D may be TRBD2 (5 bases). V lost 7 bases and J 3 bases, leaving 16 bases between the germline ends. The CDR3 extends over 13 amino acids. Germline lookup yields CDR1 DFQATT and CDR2 SNEGSKA (reference sequence).

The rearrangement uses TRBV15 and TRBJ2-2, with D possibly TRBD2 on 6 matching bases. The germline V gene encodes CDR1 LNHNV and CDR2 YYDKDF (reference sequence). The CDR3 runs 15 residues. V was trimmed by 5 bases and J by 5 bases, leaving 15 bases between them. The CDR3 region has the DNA TGTGCCACCAGCCCGGGACTTCGGCGTACCGGGGAGCTGTTTTTT. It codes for CATSPGLRRTGELFF.

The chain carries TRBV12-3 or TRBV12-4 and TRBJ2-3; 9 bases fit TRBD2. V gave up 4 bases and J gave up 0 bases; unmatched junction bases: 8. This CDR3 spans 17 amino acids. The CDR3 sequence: CASSSRLAGTSTDTQYF. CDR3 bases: TGTGCCAGCAGTTCACGTCTAGCGGGGACTAGCACAGATACGCAGTATTTT.